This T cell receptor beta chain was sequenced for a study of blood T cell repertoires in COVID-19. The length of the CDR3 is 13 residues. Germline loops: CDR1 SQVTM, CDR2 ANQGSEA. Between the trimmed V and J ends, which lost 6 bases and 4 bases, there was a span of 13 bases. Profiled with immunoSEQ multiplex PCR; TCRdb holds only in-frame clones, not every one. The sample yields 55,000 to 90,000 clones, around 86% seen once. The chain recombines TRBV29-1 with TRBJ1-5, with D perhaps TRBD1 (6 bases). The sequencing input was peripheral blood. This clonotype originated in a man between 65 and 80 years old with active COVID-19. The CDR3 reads CSVLQGMNQPQHF. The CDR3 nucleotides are TGCAGCGTCCTCCAGGGGATGAATCAGCCCCAGCATTTT.